This T cell receptor beta chain was identified in a study of cytomegalovirus exposure and HLA in healthy donors. Study results and limitations: A likely sequencing artifact accounted for one observed cluster of highly shared sequence variants. Analysis was carried out at a later point, and it linked a missense DCLRE1C variant to TCR beta V- and J-gene trimming. The authors assumed roughly uniform sequencing depth across donors for presence/absence analyses.

The PCR had 60 Vbeta and 13 Jbeta primers. Using immunoSEQ multiplex PCR, the repertoire was profiled, and TCRdb retains in-frame clones only, with some absent. The data hold 150,000 or so clones, with 65% to 80% observed a single time. This clone was counted a single time. Its antigen is as yet unknown. Healthy individuals who donated bone marrow served as the donors. The germline CDR1 and CDR2 sequences are SGHDT and YYEEEE. The CDR3 spans 16 residues. V lost 3 bases, J lost 0 bases, and 15 bases lay in between. The rearrangement joins TRBV5-6 to TRBJ1-1, with unresolved D. Sequenced sample: PBMCs. This clonotype originated in a male donor in good health and CMV-seronegative. CDR3 residues: CASSYLRTGMNTEAFF. CDR3 coding DNA: TGTGCCAGCAGCTACCTCAGGACGGGGATGAACACTGAAGCTTTCTTT.